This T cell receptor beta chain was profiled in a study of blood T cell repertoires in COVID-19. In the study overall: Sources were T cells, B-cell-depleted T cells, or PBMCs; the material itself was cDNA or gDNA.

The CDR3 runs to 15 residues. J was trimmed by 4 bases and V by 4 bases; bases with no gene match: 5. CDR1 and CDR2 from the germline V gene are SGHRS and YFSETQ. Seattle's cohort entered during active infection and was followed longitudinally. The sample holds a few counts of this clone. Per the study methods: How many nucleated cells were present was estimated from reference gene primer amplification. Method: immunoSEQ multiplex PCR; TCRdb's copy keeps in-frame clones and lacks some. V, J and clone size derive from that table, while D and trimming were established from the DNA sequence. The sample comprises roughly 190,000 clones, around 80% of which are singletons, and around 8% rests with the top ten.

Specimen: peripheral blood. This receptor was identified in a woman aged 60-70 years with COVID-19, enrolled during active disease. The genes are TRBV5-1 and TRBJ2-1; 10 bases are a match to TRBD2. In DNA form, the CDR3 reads TGCGCCAGCAGCCCAGCGGGGGGGCGATACAATGAGCAGTTCTTC. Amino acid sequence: CASSPAGGRYNEQFF.